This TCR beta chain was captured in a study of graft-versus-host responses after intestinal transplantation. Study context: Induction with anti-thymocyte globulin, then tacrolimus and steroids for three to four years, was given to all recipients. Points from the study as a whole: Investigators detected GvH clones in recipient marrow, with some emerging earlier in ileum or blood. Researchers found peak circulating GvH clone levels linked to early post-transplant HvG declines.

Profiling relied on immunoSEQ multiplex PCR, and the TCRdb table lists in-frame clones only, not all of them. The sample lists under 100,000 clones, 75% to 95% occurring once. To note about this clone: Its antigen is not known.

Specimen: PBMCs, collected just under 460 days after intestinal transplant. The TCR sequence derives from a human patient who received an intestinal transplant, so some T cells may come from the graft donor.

The CDR3 bases are TGTGCCAGCGGCCCAGGGATTAACACTGAAGCTTTCTTT. Protein sequence: CASGPGINTEAFF. The rearrangement joins TRBV9 to TRBJ1-1; a weak D match, TRBD1 (5 bases). The CDR3 covers 13 residues. The germline V and J ends were trimmed by 7 bases and 2 bases, with 12 bases remaining between them. Germline-derived CDR1 and CDR2 are SGDLS and YYNGEE. The full variable domain, completed using reference TRBV9 and TRBJ1-1, is DSGVTQTPKHLITATGQRVTLRCSPRSGDLSVYWYQQSLDQGLQFLIQYYNGEERAKGNILERFSAQQFPDLHSELNLSSLELGDSALYFCASGPGINTEAFFGQGTRLTVV.